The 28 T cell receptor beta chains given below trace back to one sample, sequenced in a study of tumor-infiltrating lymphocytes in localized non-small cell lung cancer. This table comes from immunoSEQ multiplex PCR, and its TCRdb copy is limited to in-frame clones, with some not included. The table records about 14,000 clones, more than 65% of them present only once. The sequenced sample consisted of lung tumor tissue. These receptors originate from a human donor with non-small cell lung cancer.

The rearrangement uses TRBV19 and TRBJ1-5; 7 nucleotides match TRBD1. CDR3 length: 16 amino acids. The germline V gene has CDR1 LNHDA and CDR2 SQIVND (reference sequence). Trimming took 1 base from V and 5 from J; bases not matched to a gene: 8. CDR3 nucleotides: TGTGCCAGTAGTATAGGTAAAGGGACAGTGCATCAGCCCCAGCATTTT. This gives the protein CASSIGKGTVHQPQHF.

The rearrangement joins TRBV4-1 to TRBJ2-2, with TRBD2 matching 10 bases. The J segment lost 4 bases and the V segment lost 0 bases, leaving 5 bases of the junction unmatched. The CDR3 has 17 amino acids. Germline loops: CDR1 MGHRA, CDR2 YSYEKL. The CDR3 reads CASSQDTSGTRTGELFF. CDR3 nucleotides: TGCGCCAGCAGCCAAGATACTAGCGGGACCCGCACCGGGGAGCTGTTTTTT.

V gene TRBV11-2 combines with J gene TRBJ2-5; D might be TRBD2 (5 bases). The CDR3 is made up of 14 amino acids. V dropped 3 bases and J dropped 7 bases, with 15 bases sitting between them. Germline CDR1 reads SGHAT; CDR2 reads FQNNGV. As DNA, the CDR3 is TGTGCCAGCAGCTTTTTATCCAAAGAGGGGACCCAGTACTTC. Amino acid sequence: CASSFLSKEGTQYF.

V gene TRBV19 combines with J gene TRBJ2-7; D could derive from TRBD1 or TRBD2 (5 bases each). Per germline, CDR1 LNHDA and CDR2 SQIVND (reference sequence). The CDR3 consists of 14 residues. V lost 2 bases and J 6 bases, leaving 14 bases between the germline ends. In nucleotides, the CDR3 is TGTGCCAGTAGTATAAAACTCGGGACCCCCGAGCAGTACTTC. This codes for CASSIKLGTPEQYF.

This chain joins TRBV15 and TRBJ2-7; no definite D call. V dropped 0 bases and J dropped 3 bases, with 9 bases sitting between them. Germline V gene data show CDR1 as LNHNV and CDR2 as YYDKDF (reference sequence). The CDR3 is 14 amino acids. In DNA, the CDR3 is TGTGCCACCAGCAGAGAAGTATCCAACTACGAGCAGTACTTC. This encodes CATSREVSNYEQYF.

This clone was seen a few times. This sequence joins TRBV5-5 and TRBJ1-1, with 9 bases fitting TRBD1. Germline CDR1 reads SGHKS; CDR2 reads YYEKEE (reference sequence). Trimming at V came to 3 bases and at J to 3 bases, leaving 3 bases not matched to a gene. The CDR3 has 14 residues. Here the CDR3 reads CASSSGTGYTEAFF. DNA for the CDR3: TGTGCCAGCAGCTCCGGGACAGGGTACACTGAAGCTTTCTTT.

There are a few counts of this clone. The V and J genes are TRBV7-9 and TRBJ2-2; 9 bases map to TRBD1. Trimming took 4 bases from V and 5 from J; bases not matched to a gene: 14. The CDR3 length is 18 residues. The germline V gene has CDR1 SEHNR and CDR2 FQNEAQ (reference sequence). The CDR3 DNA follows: TGTGCCAGCAGCTCCGATTTGTACAGGGGGCGACGGACCGGGGAGCTGTTTTTT. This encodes CASSSDLYRGRRTGELFF.

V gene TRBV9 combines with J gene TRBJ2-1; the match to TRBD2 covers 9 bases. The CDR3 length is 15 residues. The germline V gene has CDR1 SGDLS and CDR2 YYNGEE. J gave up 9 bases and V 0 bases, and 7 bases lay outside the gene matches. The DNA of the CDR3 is TGTGCCAGCAGCGTAGCGGCGGGGGGGCTTGGTGAGCAGTTCTTC. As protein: CASSVAAGGLGEQFF.

The CDR3 region is CASIGDNNQPQHF. The CDR3 DNA reads TGTGCCAGCATAGGGGACAACAATCAGCCCCAGCATTTT. The chain couples TRBV2 to TRBJ1-5; possible D gene TRBD1, 6 bases. This CDR3 contains 13 residues. Germline V gives CDR1 SNHLY, CDR2 FYNNEI. The V and J ends lost 7 bases and 3 bases respectively, with 10 bases between them.

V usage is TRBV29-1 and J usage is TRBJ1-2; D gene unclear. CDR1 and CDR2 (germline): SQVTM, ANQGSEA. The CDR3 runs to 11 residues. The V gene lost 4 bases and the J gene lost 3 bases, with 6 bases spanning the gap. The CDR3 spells CSVGPDYGYTF. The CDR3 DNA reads TGCAGCGTTGGGCCCGACTATGGCTACACCTTC.

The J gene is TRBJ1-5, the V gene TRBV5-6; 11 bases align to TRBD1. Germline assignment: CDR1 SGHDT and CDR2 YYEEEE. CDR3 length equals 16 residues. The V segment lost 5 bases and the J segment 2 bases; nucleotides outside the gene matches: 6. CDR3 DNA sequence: TGTGCCAGCAGTATGGACAGGGGGCAGGGCAATCAGCCCCAGCATTTT. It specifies CASSMDRGQGNQPQHF.

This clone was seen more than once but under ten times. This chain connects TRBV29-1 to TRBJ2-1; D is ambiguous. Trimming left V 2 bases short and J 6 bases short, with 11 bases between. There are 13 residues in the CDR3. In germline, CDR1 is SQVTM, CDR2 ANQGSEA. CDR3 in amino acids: CSVEPAETNEQFF. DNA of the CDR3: TGCAGCGTTGAACCGGCGGAGACCAATGAGCAGTTCTTC.

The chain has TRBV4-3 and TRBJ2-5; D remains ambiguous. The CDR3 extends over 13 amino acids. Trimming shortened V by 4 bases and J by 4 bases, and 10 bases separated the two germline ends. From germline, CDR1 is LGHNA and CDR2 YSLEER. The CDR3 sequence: CASSPHGSETQYF. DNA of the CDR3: TGCGCCAGCAGCCCGCACGGGTCAGAGACCCAGTACTTC.

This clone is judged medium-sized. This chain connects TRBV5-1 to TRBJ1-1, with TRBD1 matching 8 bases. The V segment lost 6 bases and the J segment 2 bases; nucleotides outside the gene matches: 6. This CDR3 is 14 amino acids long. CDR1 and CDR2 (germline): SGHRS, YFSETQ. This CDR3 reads CASTTQGGNTEAFF. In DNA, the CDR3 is TGCGCCAGCACGACACAGGGGGGAAACACTGAAGCTTTCTTT.

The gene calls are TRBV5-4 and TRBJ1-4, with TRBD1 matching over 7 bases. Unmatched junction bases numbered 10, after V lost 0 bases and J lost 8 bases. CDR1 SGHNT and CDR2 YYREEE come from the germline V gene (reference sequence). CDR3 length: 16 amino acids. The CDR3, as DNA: TGTGCCAGCAGCTTGGATCTTGGGACAGAAGGAGAAAAACTGTTTTTT. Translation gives CASSLDLGTEGEKLFF. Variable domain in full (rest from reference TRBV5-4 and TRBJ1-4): ETGVTQSPTHLIKTRGQQVTLRCSSQSGHNTVSWYQQALGQGPQFIFQYYREEENGRGNFPPRFSGLQFPNYSSELNVNALELDDSALYLCASSLDLGTEGEKLFFGSGTQLSVL.

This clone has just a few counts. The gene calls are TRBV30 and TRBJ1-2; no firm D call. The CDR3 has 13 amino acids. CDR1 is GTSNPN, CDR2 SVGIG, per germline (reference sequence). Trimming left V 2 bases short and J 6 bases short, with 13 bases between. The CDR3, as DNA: TGTGCCTGGAGTTACGCTGGACCGGATGGCTACACCTTC. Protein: CAWSYAGPDGYTF.

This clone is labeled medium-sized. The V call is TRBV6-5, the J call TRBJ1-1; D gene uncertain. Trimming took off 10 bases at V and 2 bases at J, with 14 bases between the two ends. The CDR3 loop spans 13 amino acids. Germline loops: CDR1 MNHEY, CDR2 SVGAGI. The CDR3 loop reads CATKDGLNTEAFF. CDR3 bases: TGTGCCACTAAGGACGGCCTTAACACTGAAGCTTTCTTT.

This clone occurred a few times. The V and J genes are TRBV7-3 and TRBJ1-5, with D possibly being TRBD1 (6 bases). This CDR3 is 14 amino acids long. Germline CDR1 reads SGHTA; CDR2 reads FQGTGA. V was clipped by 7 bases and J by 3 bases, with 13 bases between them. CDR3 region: CASTGGRTNQPQHF. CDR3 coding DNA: TGTGCCAGCACTGGGGGCCGGACCAATCAGCCCCAGCATTTT.

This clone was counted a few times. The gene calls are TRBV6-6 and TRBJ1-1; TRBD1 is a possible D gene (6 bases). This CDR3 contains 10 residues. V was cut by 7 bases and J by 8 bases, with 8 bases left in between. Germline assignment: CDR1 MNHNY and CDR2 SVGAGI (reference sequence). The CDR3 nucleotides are TGTGCCAGCAACGGACAGGAAGCTTTCTTT. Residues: CASNGQEAFF.

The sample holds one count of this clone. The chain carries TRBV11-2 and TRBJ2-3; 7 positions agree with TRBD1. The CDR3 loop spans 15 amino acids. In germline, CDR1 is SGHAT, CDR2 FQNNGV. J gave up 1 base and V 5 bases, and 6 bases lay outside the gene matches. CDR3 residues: CASSELTGRTDTQYF. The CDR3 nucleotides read TGTGCCAGCAGCGAATTGACAGGGCGCACAGATACGCAGTATTTT. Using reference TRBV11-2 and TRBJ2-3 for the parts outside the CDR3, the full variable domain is EAGVAQSPRYKIIEKRQSVAFWCNPISGHATLYWYQQILGQGPKLLIQFQNNGVVDDSQLPKDRFSAERLKGVDSTLKIQPAKLEDSAVYLCASSELTGRTDTQYFGPGTRLTVL.

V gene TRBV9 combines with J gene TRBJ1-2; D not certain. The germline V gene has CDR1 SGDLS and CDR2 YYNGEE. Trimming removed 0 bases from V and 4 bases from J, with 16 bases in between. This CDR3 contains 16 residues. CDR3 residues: CASSVALAGFGYGYTF. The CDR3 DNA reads TGTGCCAGCAGCGTAGCCCTAGCGGGGTTCGGCTATGGCTACACCTTC.

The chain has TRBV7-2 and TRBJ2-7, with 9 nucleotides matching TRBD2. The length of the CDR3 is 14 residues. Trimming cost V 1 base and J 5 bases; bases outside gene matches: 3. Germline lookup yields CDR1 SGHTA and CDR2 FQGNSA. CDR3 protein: CASSLVAGVDEQYF. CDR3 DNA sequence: TGTGCCAGCAGCTTAGTAGCGGGAGTCGACGAGCAGTACTTC.

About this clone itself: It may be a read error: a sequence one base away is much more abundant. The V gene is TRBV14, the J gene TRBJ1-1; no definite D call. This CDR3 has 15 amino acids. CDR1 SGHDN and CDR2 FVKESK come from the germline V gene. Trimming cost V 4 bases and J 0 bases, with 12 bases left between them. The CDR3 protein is CASSLNSVLNTEAFF. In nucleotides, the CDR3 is TGTGCCAGCAGCCTCAACTCCGTATTGAACACTGAAGCTTTCTTT.

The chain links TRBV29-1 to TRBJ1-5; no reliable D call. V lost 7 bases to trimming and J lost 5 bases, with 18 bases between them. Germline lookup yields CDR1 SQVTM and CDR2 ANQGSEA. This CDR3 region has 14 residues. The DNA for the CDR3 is TGCAGCGCCGCCGTAGGGCGTTTCGATCAGCCCCAGCATTTT. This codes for CSAAVGRFDQPQHF.

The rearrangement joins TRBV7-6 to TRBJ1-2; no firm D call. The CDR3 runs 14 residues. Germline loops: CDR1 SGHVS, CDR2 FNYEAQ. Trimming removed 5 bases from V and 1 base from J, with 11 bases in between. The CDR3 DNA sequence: TGTGCCAGCAGCGCGACGTCCGATAACTATGGCTACACCTTC. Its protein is CASSATSDNYGYTF.

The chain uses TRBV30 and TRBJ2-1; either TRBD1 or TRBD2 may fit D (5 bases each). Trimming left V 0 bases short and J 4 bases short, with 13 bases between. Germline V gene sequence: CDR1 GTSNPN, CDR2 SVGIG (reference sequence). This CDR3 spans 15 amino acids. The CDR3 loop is CAWSVSTGRYNEQFF. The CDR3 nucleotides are TGTGCCTGGAGTGTCTCGACGGGGCGGTACAATGAGCAGTTCTTC.

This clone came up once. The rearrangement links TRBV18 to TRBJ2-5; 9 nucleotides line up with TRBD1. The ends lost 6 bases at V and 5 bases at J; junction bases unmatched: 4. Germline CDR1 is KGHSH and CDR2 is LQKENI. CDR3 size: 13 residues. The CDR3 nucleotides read TGTGCCAGCTCCTGGGACAGGGAGGAGACCCAGTACTTC. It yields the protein CASSWDREETQYF.

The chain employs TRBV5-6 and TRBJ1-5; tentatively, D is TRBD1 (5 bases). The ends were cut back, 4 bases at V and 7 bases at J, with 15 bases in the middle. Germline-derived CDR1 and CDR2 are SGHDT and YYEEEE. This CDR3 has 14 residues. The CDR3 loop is CASSRTGGTQPQHF. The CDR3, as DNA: TGTGCCAGCAGCCGAACGGGGGGGACCCAGCCCCAGCATTTT.